This TCR beta chain was recorded in a study of blood T cell repertoires in COVID-19. Study-wide background: Specimens from acute and convalescent COVID-19 originated in the United States, Italy and Spain. The analysed material was cDNA or gDNA that came from T cells, B-cell-depleted T cells, or PBMCs.

The CDR3 is 17 residues long. Germline assignment: CDR1 SGHRS and CDR2 YFSETQ. The V gene lost 4 bases and the J gene lost 9 bases, with 23 bases spanning the gap. Under the authors' procedure: Estimated nucleated cell counts came from reference gene primer amplification. Only in-frame clones appear in the TCRdb table, and some are missing; sequencing was by immunoSEQ multiplex PCR. That table is the source of V, J and clone size, and D and trimming were worked out from the DNA. The table lists about 120,000 clones, approximately 90% of them singletons. Material for sequencing was peripheral blood. This TCR came from a human donor with active COVID-19. The donor label of this sample is uncertain. This chain uses TRBV5-1 with TRBJ1-6; maybe TRBD1 (5 bases). CDR3 protein: CASSPGAGPVATSPLHF. The CDR3 bases are TGCGCCAGCAGCCCCGGTGCAGGGCCGGTAGCAACTTCACCCCTCCACTTT.